This TCR beta chain was sequenced for a study of T cells in Graves' hyperthyroidism and ophthalmopathy. Ophthalmopathy patients all had a Clinical Activity Score of at least 3, a NOSPECS grade of at least 4 and disease under 3 months old. The diagnoses drew upon clinical symptoms, serum thyroxine and TRAb, thyroid ultrasound and orbital computed tomography. PBMCs stemmed from around 10 ml fresh peripheral blood. The TCR beta CDR3 regions underwent amplification using RNA transcripts as the source. The study used the HTBI primer set for a first-round RT-PCR of the TCR CDR3. MiXCR, applied by TCRdb to the multiplex PCR reads, yields one record per CDR3 protein. The sample holds more than 500,000 distinct CDR3 sequences, 15% to 20% seen once. The CDR3 extends over 12 amino acids. Trimming took 5 bases from V and 9 from J, leaving 11 bases between them. Germline loops: CDR1 LGHDT, CDR2 YNNKEL (reference sequence).

Source material: blood. The receptor was derived from a woman aged 30 to 39 with Graves' ophthalmopathy. The chain is built from TRBV3-1 and TRBJ2-1; D uncertain. The CDR3 sequence is CASSSRSGEQFF. CDR3 nucleotides: TGTGCCAGCAGCTCCCGGAGTGGTGAGCAGTTCTTC.